Here is one TCR beta chain with its context. Its cognate antigen has yet to be identified. One base away there is no much larger clone; base qualities are not given. Donors were roughly 40 systemically healthy Caucasian individuals from Russia aged roughly 6 to 100 years. Each donor gave ten milliliters of peripheral blood, drawn into EDTA-treated Vacutainer tubes. Ficoll-Paque density-gradient centrifugation was used to isolate PBMCs, with at least 6.5 million per sample. Total RNA was extracted from PBMCs with Trizol reagent, with at least 6 micrograms obtained per sample. For every donor, flow cytometry on a PBMC aliquot measured the percentage of naive CD45RAhigh/CD27high T cells. The germline V gene sets CDR1 to MGHRA and CDR2 to YSYEKL. Trimmed from V: 4 bases; trimmed from J: 4 bases; junction bases lacking a gene match: 6. From cysteine to phenylalanine, the CDR3 is 14 amino acids long. CDR3 DNA only is kept here, 42 bases in frame from base 1.

The sample is drawn from a study of blood T cells in healthy people across ages (dated by TCRdb to between 2015 and 2017). Regarding the complete study: In model experiments, template switching captured about one uniquely barcoded TCR beta cDNA molecule for every two T cells. To track age-related changes in TCR beta repertoire diversity, the study relied on deep sequencing normalized with unique cDNA molecular identifiers. Four age groups were formed from the donors: young (average 16 years), middle-aged (around 37), aged (about 68) and long-lived (about 75). The study analyzed two additional independent replicas of 1 million unique cDNA reads from the same blood draw for two donors, one aged 18 to 29 and one aged 80 or older. What the study reported, not specific to this receptor: Estimates of total diversity based on one million sequenced T cells were considered lower bounds and underestimates. Compared with the aged group, more naive CD4+ T cells, fewer expanded clones and increased TCR diversity were shown by the long-lived group, suggesting age selection. Donor CMV infection status was unknown, potentially confounding age-related changes in expanded clonotypes. The percentage of naive T cells measured by flow cytometry correlated strongly with observed TCR beta diversity. As age increased, observed TCR beta diversity per million T cells dropped in a roughly linear way, and a significant reduction was already evident by age 40. Bulk unsorted PBMC profiling prevented conclusive comparison of naive and antigen-experienced compartments.

Library method: 5' RACE. Sequencer: Illumina HiSeq 2500. A second roughly 7 to 11 cycle PCR used a sample-barcoded 5' primer and a J-beta primer mix. A unique molecular identifier was introduced onto each TCR beta cDNA molecule by a template-switch 5' adaptor carrying 12 random nucleotides. Each sample yielded at least 3 million CDR3-containing paired-end reads. The Mint cDNA synthesis kit, primed by a TRBC-specific oligonucleotide, was used to synthesize first-strand cDNA from all RNA. Following uracil-DNA glycosylase treatment, a first 18-cycle PCR with universal primers M1SS and BC2_uni_R was performed on all cDNA. As for the original processing: Normalization of each sample was performed by random selection of 1 million high-quality reads, each carrying a distinct molecular identifier. Instead of being binned into consensus sequences, reads with shared molecular identifiers were discarded. CDR3 identification, clonotype clustering and error correction used MiTCR with a Q25 quality threshold and the strictest error-elimination algorithm. Lower-bound total TCR beta diversity was estimated with a nonparametric unseen species model using Euler transformation. TCRdb's own reprocessing of the public reads used fastp at Q25 and MiXCR and kept productive beta chains. Every CDR3 protein is listed once, alongside the most common genes and DNA of its rows. These V and J calls derive from TCRdb rather than the authors' analysis. This sample comprises approximately 960,000 distinct CDR3 sequences, about 29% of them detected only once. The ten largest clones add up to 10% to 13% of the sample.

The same sample was also studied in work on T cells of mothers and their children. Per the second study: The donors were nine systemically healthy Caucasian individuals, made up of three mothers and their six children. cDNA synthesis used all of the extracted RNA, with roughly 1.5 ug of RNA in each 15 ul reaction. Sample barcodes and 2-4 random nucleotides were added via the M1S primer in the second PCR. Over 10 million TCR beta CDR3 reads came from each mother, compared with approximately 3 million reads from each child. Thymic selection shapes the output of TCR recombination in a similar way in related and unrelated pairs, and inherited differences have a minor effect. Normalized repertoire overlap in related mother-child pairs was always slightly higher than in unrelated mother-child pairs, but the difference was never significant. No persistent microchimeric T cell clones were found, with a detection sensitivity of 75 to 100 clones per million clonotypes. To look for features that set related mother-child pairs apart from unrelated individuals, the researchers ran deep NGS to compare the TCR beta repertoires of mothers and children. The mean age was roughly 36 +/- 4 years for the mothers and approximately 11 +/- 4 years for the children. After adapter ligation with NEBNext reagents, the libraries were sequenced on Illumina HiSeq 2000 with 100+100 nt paired-end reads. Mother and child libraries were prepared a month apart and sequenced in separate runs to prevent cross-contamination. For each donor, between about 500,000 and 2,100,000 distinct TCR beta clonotypes were identified. Naive TCR beta clonotypes were estimated from low-frequency clonotypes matched to each donor's FACS-determined naive share, without sorting.

Here the chain combines TRBV4-1 and TRBJ2-5, with TRBD1 identical over 7 junction bases. The sequencing sample was made of blood. The TCR originated in a woman aged 40 to 50 in good health. The base sequence is TGCGCCAGCAGCCCGACAGGGTTGCCAGAGACCCAGTACTTC. This sequence encodes CASSPTGLPETQYF.